The 29 T cell receptor beta chains listed next were all sequenced from one sample in a study of T and B cells in COVID-19 patients. TRB rearrangements were amplified by multiplex PCR with BIOMED2 TRB-A/B primers. TCRdb analysed the multiplex PCR reads with MiXCR anew, one entry per CDR3 protein. The sample has 20,000 to 30,000 distinct CDR3 sequences; around a third are singletons. TRB was amplified from about 260-540 ng of blood genomic DNA. Sequenced sample: blood. The receptors derive from a human donor who had recovered from COVID-19.

This clonotype showed up just a few times. J is TRBJ2-1 and V is TRBV6-5; 10 nucleotides agree with TRBD2. Losses at the gene ends were 2 bases for V and 6 bases for J; bases not matched to a gene: 4. This CDR3 is built from 15 residues. CDR1 is MNHEY, CDR2 SVGAGI, per germline. CDR3 sequence reads: CASSYKLAGLNEQFF. For the CDR3, the DNA is TGTGCCAGCAGTTACAAACTAGCGGGGCTCAATGAGCAGTTCTTC.

The rearrangement links TRBV19 to TRBJ1-5; 7 bases line up with TRBD1. The CDR3 is made up of 13 amino acids. Germline CDR1 and CDR2: LNHDA and SQIVND (reference sequence). Trimming took 8 bases from V and 5 from J; bases not matched to a gene: 6. CDR3 sequence reads: CASRDRVDQPQHF. The CDR3 coding sequence is TGTGCCAGTCGCGACAGGGTCGATCAGCCCCAGCATTTT.

The chain uses TRBV6-5 and TRBJ2-5; D is ambiguous. Germline lookup yields CDR1 MNHEY and CDR2 SVGAGI. Trimming cost V 2 bases and J 5 bases, with 3 bases left between them. This CDR3 has 11 amino acids. The CDR3 sequence: CASSYGETQYF. CDR3 nucleotides: TGTGCCAGCAGTTACGGGGAGACCCAGTACTTC.

V usage is TRBV7-9 and J usage is TRBJ2-7, with D perhaps TRBD2 (7 bases). The CDR3 consists of 14 residues. Deletions cut 5 bases from V and 3 bases from J, with 14 bases between. Germline-derived CDR1 and CDR2 are SEHNR and FQNEAQ (reference sequence). The CDR3 protein is CASSPSGGYYEQYF. The CDR3, as DNA: TGTGCCAGCAGCCCATCGGGGGGCTACTACGAGCAGTACTTC.

In its sample, this clonotype was seen a few times. The chain has TRBV6-5 and TRBJ2-7; no reliable D call. The germline V and J ends were trimmed by 0 bases and 1 base, with 7 bases remaining between them. Germline CDR1 is MNHEY and CDR2 is SVGAGI. This CDR3 contains 14 residues. Written as DNA, the CDR3 is TGTGCCAGCAGTTACTCTACCCAGTCCTACGAGCAGTACTTC. This sequence encodes CASSYSTQSYEQYF.

The table lists this clonotype with a few counts. This sequence joins TRBV7-2 and TRBJ2-1; a possible D gene is TRBD1 (6 bases). Germline CDR1 and CDR2: SGHTA and FQGNSA. Between the trimmed V and J ends, which lost 5 bases and 7 bases, there was a span of 15 bases. The CDR3 consists of 14 residues. The CDR3 DNA is TGTGCCAGCAGCGACCCGAAGGGGGAGAATGAGCAGTTCTTC. Its translation is CASSDPKGENEQFF.

This clonotype was detected many times. The chain has TRBV6-1 and TRBJ2-1, with D unclear. Between the trimmed V and J ends, which lost 3 bases and 7 bases, there was a span of 7 bases. The CDR3 runs 12 residues. The germline V gene encodes CDR1 MNHNS and CDR2 SASEGT. CDR3 DNA sequence: TGTGCCAGCAGTGAGTTACGGAATGAGCAGTTCTTC. This sequence encodes CASSELRNEQFF.

The V and J genes are TRBV5-6 and TRBJ1-4, with TRBD1 matching 8 bases. This CDR3 comprises 15 residues. Germline loops: CDR1 SGHDT, CDR2 YYEEEE. J gave up 8 bases and V 4 bases, and 10 bases lay outside the gene matches. The CDR3 DNA sequence: TGTGCCAGCAGCCAAGAAATCGGACAGGGAGAAAAACTGTTTTTT. Encoded protein: CASSQEIGQGEKLFF. Together with reference TRBV5-6 and TRBJ1-4, the CDR3 gives the full variable domain: DAGVTQSPTHLIKTRGQQVTLRCSPKSGHDTVSWYQQALGQGPQFIFQYYEEEERQRGNFPDRFSGHQFPNYSSELNVNALLLGDSALYLCASSQEIGQGEKLFFGSGTQLSVL.

This clonotype showed up just once. The chain has TRBV11-2 and TRBJ2-7; 7 positions match TRBD2. Germline V gene sequence: CDR1 SGHAT, CDR2 FQNNGV. The length of the CDR3 is 14 residues. After removal of 1 base from V and 7 bases from J, the junction contained 7 bases not matched to a gene. CDR3 region: CASSLALATQEQYF. The CDR3 coding sequence is TGTGCCAGCAGCTTAGCACTAGCGACGCAGGAGCAGTACTTC.

This clonotype came up many times. The chain has TRBV18 and TRBJ2-5, with 8 bases matching TRBD2. The germline V gene has CDR1 KGHSH and CDR2 LQKENI. V shed 0 bases and J 5 bases; nucleotides not matched to a gene: 8. The CDR3 extends over 16 amino acids. The CDR3 bases are TGTGCCAGCTCACCACCTTACGGGAGGGCCGATGAGACCCAGTACTTC. This translates into CASSPPYGRADETQYF.

The chain employs TRBV18 and TRBJ2-1; D is perhaps TRBD1 (5 bases). CDR3 length equals 13 residues. V lost 8 bases and J lost 6, with 14 bases in between. Germline V lookup: CDR1 KGHSH, CDR2 LQKENI. DNA of the CDR3: TGTGCCAGCGCACAAGGACAAATCAATGAGCAGTTCTTC. Protein: CASAQGQINEQFF.

The table lists this clonotype with a few counts. The V gene is TRBV19, the J gene TRBJ1-2; D gene uncertain. This CDR3 spans 13 amino acids. The V gene's germline CDR1 is LNHDA and CDR2 SQIVND (reference sequence). Trimming shortened V by 4 bases and J by 8 bases, and 14 bases separated the two germline ends. As DNA, the CDR3 is TGTGCCAGTAGTAGTGGACGGTACCCGGGCTACACCTTC. It specifies CASSSGRYPGYTF.

By proportion, this clonotype is medium-sized. The J gene is TRBJ2-1, the V gene TRBV19; D may be TRBD2 (6 bases). CDR3 size: 15 residues. Germline V CDR1 and CDR2: LNHDA, SQIVND (reference sequence). Trimming shortened V by 8 bases and J by 0 bases, and 14 bases separated the two germline ends. The CDR3: CASHIRGSSYNEQFF. The CDR3 DNA reads TGTGCCAGTCACATCCGGGGGAGCTCCTACAATGAGCAGTTCTTC.

This clonotype was seen a handful of times. V and J are TRBV5-1 and TRBJ2-2, with TRBD2 identical over 13 bases. The junction had 3 bases not matched to a gene; V was cut back by 9 bases and J by 1 base. The length of the CDR3 is 15 residues. Germline V gene sequence: CDR1 SGHRS, CDR2 YFSETQ. CDR3 residues: CATRLAGGNTGELFF. The CDR3 nucleotides read TGCGCCACCAGACTAGCGGGGGGGAACACCGGGGAGCTGTTTTTT.

The rearrangement uses TRBV19 and TRBJ1-1; no reliable D call. The CDR3 runs to 13 residues. The V end was cut by 1 base, the J end by 1 base, with 4 bases between. Looked up from germline, CDR1 is LNHDA and CDR2 is SQIVND (reference sequence). Written as DNA, the CDR3 is TGTGCCAGTAGTATAGCCGAGAACACTGAAGCTTTCTTT. The encoded protein is CASSIAENTEAFF.

The rearrangement links TRBV5-6 to TRBJ1-5, with unresolved D. The germline V gene encodes CDR1 SGHDT and CDR2 YYEEEE. V shed 4 bases and J shed 0 bases, with 14 bases lying between them. The CDR3 consists of 16 residues. The DNA of the CDR3 is TGTGCCAGCAGCGTTTTCGGAGACGGTAGCAATCAGCCCCAGCATTTT. This translates into CASSVFGDGSNQPQHF.

V is TRBV10-3 and J is TRBJ1-1; D unclear. The CDR3 contains 14 residues. The germline CDR1 and CDR2 sequences are ENHRY and SYGVKD. The V gene lost 0 bases and the J gene lost 4 bases, with 9 bases spanning the gap. CDR3 DNA sequence: TGTGCCATCAGTGAGTCCTTGGGAAGCACTGAAGCTTTCTTT. Its protein product is CAISESLGSTEAFF.

As regards this clonotype: The junction departs from the called germline gene at one end, perhaps through a read error. The chain uses TRBV5-5 and TRBJ2-1; D call uncertain. CDR3 size: 14 residues. The germline V gene has CDR1 SGHKS and CDR2 YYEKEE (reference sequence). CDR3 DNA: TGCGCCAGCAGCTTGGGTAGCCGCTACAATGAGCAGTTCTTC. Translating it yields CASSLGSRYNEQFF.

V and J are TRBV5-6 and TRBJ2-7; D is uncertain. Germline V gene sequence: CDR1 SGHDT, CDR2 YYEEEE. This CDR3 has 15 amino acids. Deletions cut 4 bases from V and 4 bases from J, with 18 bases between. CDR3 DNA: TGTGCCAGCAGCGCAACAAACGAGCCGGGTTACGAGCAGTACTTC. This encodes CASSATNEPGYEQYF.

This clonotype was counted between two and nine times. This rearrangement joins TRBV6-6 to TRBJ1-2; 7 bases match TRBD1. This CDR3 is built from 14 residues. Looked up from germline, CDR1 is MNHNY and CDR2 is SVGAGI (reference sequence). V trimming: 5 bases; J trimming: 3 bases; junction bases outside the gene matches: 6. CDR3 coding DNA: TGTGCCAGCAGTGCCTCCGGGACAGACTATGGCTACACCTTC. This encodes CASSASGTDYGYTF.

This clonotype was observed a handful of times. This rearrangement joins TRBV19 to TRBJ1-2, with D possibly matching TRBD1 (6 bases). Germline V gene sequence: CDR1 LNHDA, CDR2 SQIVND (reference sequence). The length of the CDR3 is 17 residues. The V end was cut by 3 bases, the J end by 5 bases, with 22 bases between. The CDR3 sequence is CASSMTDRTDVKYGYTF. Written as DNA, the CDR3 is TGTGCCAGTAGTATGACTGATCGGACAGACGTAAAGTATGGCTACACCTTC.

The chain uses TRBV6-5 and TRBJ1-5; D is ambiguous. Germline V CDR1 and CDR2: MNHEY, SVGAGI. The CDR3 length is 15 residues. V was cut by 0 bases and J by 6 bases, with 12 bases left in between. Here the CDR3 reads CASSYSGLTGQPQHF. The CDR3 nucleotides are TGTGCCAGCAGTTACTCCGGACTGACTGGTCAGCCCCAGCATTTT.

This clonotype was recorded many times. The chain has TRBV19 and TRBJ1-1; D call uncertain. The germline V gene encodes CDR1 LNHDA and CDR2 SQIVND (reference sequence). The CDR3 has 15 amino acids. V was clipped by 4 bases and J by 5 bases, with 17 bases between them. CDR3 DNA sequence: TGTGCCAGTAGTAGATTGACATCGAGGTGGACTGAAGCTTTCTTT. Translation: CASSRLTSRWTEAFF.

This clonotype has at least ten counts. The chain recombines TRBV6-2 or TRBV6-3 with TRBJ2-7, with no clear D. There are 11 residues in the CDR3. CDR1 MNHEY and CDR2 SVGEGT come from the germline V gene. Trimming took off 4 bases at V and 4 bases at J, with 5 bases between the two ends. CDR3 coding DNA: TGTGCCAGCAGTTTGCAATACGAGCAGTACTTC. Its protein is CASSLQYEQYF.

The rearrangement links TRBV12-3 or TRBV12-4 to TRBJ2-3; 14 nucleotides agree with TRBD2. CDR3 length equals 16 residues. V lost 5 bases and J lost 3; bases outside the gene matches: 4. Here the CDR3 DNA reads TGTGCCAGCAGTCTCGGGACTAGCGGGAGAACAGATACGCAGTATTTT. This gives the protein CASSLGTSGRTDTQYF.

The chain couples TRBV5-5 to TRBJ2-2; D gene ambiguous. V was clipped by 5 bases and J by 4 bases, with 6 bases between them. CDR1 and CDR2 (germline): SGHKS, YYEKEE (reference sequence). The CDR3 has 12 residues. As DNA, the CDR3 is TGTGCCAGCAGGGCGGCCACCGGGGAGCTGTTTTTT. Its translation: CASRAATGELFF.

This clonotype was counted only a few times. The chain links TRBV7-9 to TRBJ2-5, with D possibly being TRBD1 (6 bases). The V gene's germline CDR1 is SEHNR and CDR2 FQNEAQ (reference sequence). This CDR3 contains 15 residues. V lost 4 bases, J lost 5 bases, and 17 bases lay in between. The CDR3 sequence is CASSYPGQGWETQYF. CDR3 nucleotide sequence: TGTGCCAGCAGCTATCCGGGGCAGGGGTGGGAGACCCAGTACTTC. Drawing the rest from reference TRBV7-9 and TRBJ2-5, the complete variable domain is DTGVSQNPRHKITKRGQNVTFRCDPISEHNRLYWYRQTLGQGPEFLTYFQNEAQLEKSRLLSDRFSAERPKGSFSTLEIQRTEQGDSAMYLCASSYPGQGWETQYFGPGTRLLVL.

By share of the sample, this clonotype is medium-sized. The chain is built from TRBV29-1 and TRBJ2-1; no firm D call. The germline CDR1 and CDR2 sequences are SQVTM and ANQGSEA. This CDR3 is built from 14 residues. Between the trimmed V and J ends, which lost 2 bases and 2 bases, there was a span of 10 bases. The CDR3 is CSVESGVPYNEQFF. The CDR3 nucleotides read TGCAGCGTTGAATCTGGTGTTCCCTACAATGAGCAGTTCTTC.

This clonotype was seen more than once but under ten times. The chain is built from TRBV6-6 and TRBJ2-1, with a tentative D call TRBD1 (6 bases). CDR1 MNHNY and CDR2 SVGAGI come from the germline V gene (reference sequence). Trimming cost V 6 bases and J 9 bases, with 15 bases left between them. This CDR3 has 13 residues. Written as DNA, the CDR3 is TGTGCCAGCAGCAAACAGGGTGCGGGTGAGCAGTTCTTC. Translating it yields CASSKQGAGEQFF.